This passage covers 23 T cell receptor beta chains from one sample sequenced in a study of blood T cell repertoires in COVID-19. Measured with immunoSEQ multiplex PCR; TCRdb has only the in-frame clones, and not every one. The data show approximately 81,000 clones, around 89% seen once. The material sequenced was PBMCs or T cells enriched from blood (not recorded which). These receptors were taken from a woman aged 50 to 60 with acute COVID-19.

For the CDR3, the DNA is TGTGCCAGCAGATCCCTAGCGGGAGTGAGTAATGAGCAGTTCTTC. It translates to CASRSLAGVSNEQFF. The chain has TRBV6-5 and TRBJ2-1, with 10 bases aligning to TRBD2. The V gene's germline CDR1 is MNHEY and CDR2 SVGAGI. V lost 6 bases and J lost 7; bases outside the gene matches: 9. CDR3 length: 15 amino acids.

The chain couples TRBV19 to TRBJ2-1; 9 nucleotides line up with TRBD2. V lost 1 base to trimming and J lost 0 bases; unmatched junction nucleotides: 1. CDR1 is LNHDA, CDR2 SQIVND, per germline (reference sequence). CDR3 size: 16 residues. The CDR3 loop reads CASSIGLAVSYNEQFF. The CDR3 DNA is TGTGCCAGTAGTATAGGACTAGCGGTCTCCTACAATGAGCAGTTCTTC.

This sequence joins TRBV6-5 and TRBJ2-1, with 8 positions matching TRBD1. Germline V CDR1 and CDR2: MNHEY, SVGAGI. The length of the CDR3 is 16 residues. The V and J ends lost 1 base and 6 bases, in that order; junction bases with no gene match: 8. Here the CDR3 reads CASSYFPDRAPNEQFF. CDR3 DNA: TGTGCCAGCAGTTACTTTCCGGACAGGGCCCCCAATGAGCAGTTCTTC.

The chain employs TRBV10-3 and TRBJ1-2, with D maybe TRBD1 (5 bases). Per the germline V gene, CDR1 is ENHRY and CDR2 is SYGVKD. The V gene lost 3 bases and the J gene lost 7 bases, with 15 bases spanning the gap. This CDR3 contains 14 residues. The CDR3 reads CAISDNQRGSGYTF. The DNA of the CDR3 is TGTGCCATCAGTGACAATCAAAGGGGCTCTGGCTACACCTTC.

The chain couples TRBV27 to TRBJ1-1; TRBD1 aligns across 7 bases. With 6 bases clipped from V and 5 bases from J, the junction kept 15 bases outside the gene matches. Per germline, CDR1 MNHEY and CDR2 SMNVEV (reference sequence). This CDR3 spans 16 amino acids. DNA for the CDR3: TGTGCCAGCAGCCCTATACAGGGGCTAGGTTATACTGAAGCTTTCTTT. Amino acid sequence: CASSPIQGLGYTEAFF.

The chain employs TRBV6-5 and TRBJ2-7; 10 bases align to TRBD2. The V gene end was trimmed by 5 bases and the J gene end by 2 bases; junction bases not matched to a gene: 6. The CDR3 spans 15 residues. The V gene's germline CDR1 is MNHEY and CDR2 SVGAGI. CDR3 loop: CASSRPGLATYEQYF. CDR3 coding DNA: TGTGCCAGCAGTCGCCCGGGACTAGCGACCTACGAGCAGTACTTC.

V gene TRBV3-1 (or the pseudogene TRBV3-2) combines with J gene TRBJ2-5; TRBD2 aligns across 8 bases. The CDR3 consists of 14 residues. The V segment lost 4 bases and the J segment 5 bases; nucleotides outside the gene matches: 6. Germline CDR1 LGHDT, CDR2 YNNKEL (reference sequence). CDR3 protein: CASSRAGGQETQYF. CDR3 bases: TGTGCCAGCAGCCGGGCGGGGGGCCAGGAGACCCAGTACTTC.

The chain couples TRBV3-1 (or the pseudogene TRBV3-2) to TRBJ2-1; a weak D match, TRBD2 (6 bases). The CDR3 has 16 residues. Germline V lookup: CDR1 LGHDT, CDR2 YNNKEL (reference sequence). Trimming pared 4 bases from V and 2 bases from J, leaving 15 bases between. CDR3 DNA sequence: TGTGCCAGCAGCCCCCGGGGCGGGGTTACCTACAATGAGCAGTTCTTC. The encoded protein is CASSPRGGVTYNEQFF.

CDR3 region: CASNQLPSQGLSGNTIYF. Written as DNA, the CDR3 is TGTGCCAGCAACCAATTACCCTCTCAGGGGCTCTCTGGAAACACCATATATTTT. The rearrangement uses TRBV7-9 and TRBJ1-3; TRBD1 might be the D (6 bases). This CDR3 spans 18 amino acids. V was shortened by 7 bases and J by 0 bases, with 22 bases between the two germline ends. The germline gives CDR1 SEHNR, CDR2 FQNEAQ (reference sequence).

The rearrangement links TRBV5-3 to TRBJ2-3, with a tentative D call TRBD2 (5 bases). TRBV5-3 qualifies as an ORF whose function is uncertain. Trimming left V 3 bases short and J 2 bases short, with 16 bases between. The CDR3 covers 16 residues. The CDR3 reads CARSSGTGLLTDTQYF. DNA for the CDR3: TGTGCCAGAAGCTCGGGAACGGGATTGCTCACAGATACGCAGTATTTT.

The rearrangement uses TRBV3-1 (or the pseudogene TRBV3-2) and TRBJ1-1, with D maybe TRBD1 (5 bases). This CDR3 is built from 13 residues. CDR1 LGHDT and CDR2 YNNKEL come from the germline V gene (reference sequence). Trimming shortened V by 1 base and J by 8 bases, and 11 bases separated the two germline ends. CDR3 nucleotide sequence: TGTGCCAGCAGCCAAGGGAGACAGAGCGAAGCTTTCTTT. As protein: CASSQGRQSEAFF.

The chain uses TRBV29-1 and TRBJ1-2; perhaps TRBD1 as D (5 bases). The germline gives CDR1 SQVTM, CDR2 ANQGSEA. Trimming pared 3 bases from V and 2 bases from J, leaving 19 bases between. This CDR3 has 16 amino acids. In nucleotides, the CDR3 is TGCAGCGTTGAGTTGACAGCGGGGGGGATCAACTATGGCTACACCTTC. Its protein product is CSVELTAGGINYGYTF.

This clone was seen only a few times. The chain recombines TRBV29-1 with TRBJ1-1; no firm D call. Trimming took off 2 bases at V and 0 bases at J, with 7 bases between the two ends. Germline values: CDR1 SQVTM, CDR2 ANQGSEA. This CDR3 spans 13 amino acids. CDR3 region: CSVEPDMNTEAFF. The CDR3, as DNA: TGCAGCGTTGAACCAGATATGAACACTGAAGCTTTCTTT. Full variable domain (rest looked up from reference TRBV29-1 and TRBJ1-1): SAVISQKPSRDICQRGTSLTIQCQVDSQVTMMFWYRQQPGQSLTLIATANQGSEATYESGFVIDKFPISRPNLTFSTLTVSNMSPEDSSIYLCSVEPDMNTEAFFGQGTRLTVV.

The sample holds a few counts of this clone. V is TRBV6-5 and J is TRBJ1-2; 7 bases are a match to TRBD1. The junction had 6 bases not matched to a gene; V was cut back by 1 base and J by 7 bases. Germline values: CDR1 MNHEY, CDR2 SVGAGI. The CDR3 consists of 14 residues. CDR3 coding DNA: TGTGCCAGCAGTTACTTCGACAGGGTCGGTGGCTACACCTTC. It specifies CASSYFDRVGGYTF.

The rearrangement uses TRBV7-9 and TRBJ1-3; 8 bases fit TRBD1. V shed 5 bases, J shed 7 bases, and the junction held 7 bases outside the gene matches. The CDR3 runs to 14 residues. Germline CDR1 reads SEHNR; CDR2 reads FQNEAQ (reference sequence). For the CDR3, the DNA is TGTGCCAGCAGCCAAGACAGGGGATGGAACACCATATATTTT. It specifies CASSQDRGWNTIYF.

The chain carries TRBV19 and TRBJ1-4; D is uncertain. V was cut by 1 base and J by 3 bases, with 9 bases left in between. Germline assignment: CDR1 LNHDA and CDR2 SQIVND (reference sequence). This CDR3 spans 15 amino acids. In DNA, the CDR3 is TGTGCCAGTAGTATAGGGGAGCCACCTAATGAAAAACTGTTTTTT. Translation: CASSIGEPPNEKLFF.

V is TRBV7-2 and J is TRBJ1-2, with D maybe TRBD1 (6 bases). Trimming left V 4 bases short and J 8 bases short, with 20 bases between. This CDR3 has 15 residues. Germline CDR1 is SGHTA and CDR2 is FQGNSA. CDR3 coding DNA: TGTGCCAGCAGCTCCCAACCCCGGGGGGCTGAGGGCTACACCTTC. Translated, it gives CASSSQPRGAEGYTF.

The rearrangement joins TRBV19 to TRBJ2-1; D gene unclear. The V gene's germline CDR1 is LNHDA and CDR2 SQIVND (reference sequence). V dropped 4 bases and J dropped 2 bases, with 9 bases sitting between them. The CDR3 is made up of 14 amino acids. The CDR3 DNA reads TGTGCCAGTAGTACCTATCGAGCCTACAATGAGCAGTTCTTC. This encodes CASSTYRAYNEQFF.

V is TRBV10-3 and J is TRBJ2-1, with 8 bases fitting TRBD1. Germline loops: CDR1 ENHRY, CDR2 SYGVKD. J was trimmed by 5 bases and V by 4 bases; bases with no gene match: 7. The CDR3 spans 15 residues. In nucleotides, the CDR3 is TGTGCCATCAGTGTAGCCGGGACAGGCAACAATGAGCAGTTCTTC. Encoded protein: CAISVAGTGNNEQFF.

This sequence joins TRBV4-1 and TRBJ1-5, with TRBD1 identical over 8 bases. This CDR3 spans 14 amino acids. Germline assignment: CDR1 MGHRA and CDR2 YSYEKL. V was pared by 1 base and J by 7 bases, with 3 bases of the junction left unmatched. CDR3 loop: CASSQVQGDQPQHF. In nucleotides, the CDR3 is TGCGCCAGCAGCCAAGTACAGGGGGACCAGCCCCAGCATTTT.

The chain combines TRBV7-2 with TRBJ2-5; D not certain. There are 15 residues in the CDR3. The germline gives CDR1 SGHTA, CDR2 FQGNSA. Trimming stripped 5 bases from V and 1 base from J, with 14 bases between. The CDR3: CASSQGAGFQETQYF. The CDR3 nucleotides read TGTGCCAGCAGCCAAGGCGCAGGATTCCAAGAGACCCAGTACTTC.

CDR3 sequence: CACASGISTDTQYF. CDR3 nucleotide sequence: TGTGCCTGTGCTAGCGGGATTAGCACAGATACGCAGTATTTT. The V and J genes are TRBV30 and TRBJ2-3; TRBD2 agrees at 9 bases. The V segment lost 6 bases and the J segment 0 bases; nucleotides outside the gene matches: 4. CDR1 and CDR2 from the germline V gene are GTSNPN and SVGIG (reference sequence). This CDR3 is built from 14 residues.

The chain joins TRBV3-1 (or the pseudogene TRBV3-2) to TRBJ2-7; TRBD2 agrees at 7 bases. CDR1 is LGHDT and CDR2 is YNNKEL in the germline V gene (reference sequence). J lost 5 bases, V lost 4 bases, and 11 bases had no gene match. The CDR3 spans 15 residues. CDR3 region: CASSLRTRESHEQYF. Here the CDR3 DNA reads TGTGCCAGCAGCCTACGGACTAGAGAGTCCCACGAGCAGTACTTC.